The 10 T cell receptor beta chains in this list originate from one sample, sequenced in a study of beta chain features in type 1 diabetes. The whole isolated RNA underwent reverse transcription, so sequencing captured expressed TCRB transcripts. Repertoires were generated with immunoSEQ multiplex PCR, while TCRdb's copy carries only in-frame clones and drops some. The sample lists hundreds of thousands of clones; 13% to 15% were seen once. Specimen: central memory CD4+ T cells from blood. The receptor source for this set is a man aged 25 to 40 in good health.

At least ten counts were recorded for this clone. This chain uses TRBV15 with TRBJ2-4; D may be TRBD2 (5 bases). Germline CDR1 reads LNHNV; CDR2 reads YYDKDF (reference sequence). Trimming removed 1 base at V and 5 bases at J, with 9 bases between. The CDR3 is 14 residues long. CDR3 region: CATSRGFGENIQYF. The CDR3 nucleotides are TGTGCCACCAGCAGAGGATTCGGGGAAAACATTCAGTACTTC.

This clone has ten or more counts. The rearrangement links TRBV5-4 to TRBJ2-3; TRBD2 matches at 8 bases. The CDR3 is made up of 15 amino acids. CDR1 SGHNT and CDR2 YYREEE come from the germline V gene (reference sequence). The junction had 5 bases not matched to a gene; V was cut back by 5 bases and J by 0 bases. The CDR3 sequence: CASRDQRGSTDTQYF. As DNA, the CDR3 is TGTGCCAGCAGGGACCAGCGGGGGAGCACAGATACGCAGTATTTT.

The chain recombines TRBV14 with TRBJ1-1, with TRBD1 identical over 7 bases. V shed 1 base, J shed 3 bases, and the junction held 5 bases outside the gene matches. Germline lookup yields CDR1 SGHDN and CDR2 FVKESK. CDR3 size: 15 residues. CDR3 loop: CASSQGGTVYTEAFF. The CDR3 bases are TGTGCCAGCAGCCAAGGAGGGACAGTCTACACTGAAGCTTTCTTT.

This clone appeared a few times. This chain joins TRBV11-3 and TRBJ2-3, with TRBD2 identical over 11 bases. CDR1 is SGHNT and CDR2 is YENEEA in the germline V gene. This CDR3 has 19 residues. Losses at the gene ends were 1 base for V and 2 bases for J; bases not matched to a gene: 11. For the CDR3, the DNA is TGTGCCAGCAGCTTAGGAAATTTTCTAGCGGGGGGTGCCACAGATACGCAGTATTTT. It specifies CASSLGNFLAGGATDTQYF.

This chain uses TRBV11-2 with TRBJ1-1; D uncertain. V was clipped by 0 bases and J by 1 base, with 3 bases between them. Germline V gives CDR1 SGHAT, CDR2 FQNNGV. The CDR3 covers 13 residues. This chain's CDR3 is CASSLEENTEAFF. The CDR3 nucleotides are TGTGCCAGCAGCTTAGAAGAGAACACTGAAGCTTTCTTT.

The genes are TRBV5-1 and TRBJ1-1; D possibly corresponds to TRBD1 (6 bases). Germline-derived CDR1 and CDR2 are SGHRS and YFSETQ. The CDR3 covers 14 residues. Trimming pared 3 bases from V and 0 bases from J, leaving 9 bases between. CDR3 in amino acids: CASSWDMMNTEAFF. CDR3 bases: TGCGCCAGCAGCTGGGACATGATGAACACTGAAGCTTTCTTT. Together with reference TRBV5-1 and TRBJ1-1, the CDR3 gives the full variable domain: KAGVTQTPRYLIKTRGQQVTLSCSPISGHRSVSWYQQTPGQGLQFLFEYFSETQRNKGNFPGRFSGRQFSNSRSEMNVSTLELGDSALYLCASSWDMMNTEAFFGQGTRLTVV.

V and J are TRBV29-1 and TRBJ2-4; TRBD1 agrees at 9 bases. Trimming cost V 5 bases and J 8 bases; bases outside gene matches: 4. The CDR3 is 12 residues long. Per the germline V gene, CDR1 is SQVTM and CDR2 is ANQGSEA. The CDR3 reads CSVKDRGDIQYF. DNA of the CDR3: TGCAGCGTTAAGGACAGGGGTGACATTCAGTACTTC.

CDR3 protein: CASSPETSGRYNEQFF. As DNA, the CDR3 is TGTGCCAGTAGTCCCGAGACTAGCGGGAGGTACAATGAGCAGTTCTTC. The chain employs TRBV19 and TRBJ2-1; TRBD2 matches 13 bases. Germline V lookup: CDR1 LNHDA, CDR2 SQIVND (reference sequence). The CDR3 length is 16 residues. V shed 5 bases, J shed 4 bases, and the junction held 5 bases outside the gene matches.

This clone came up many times. The same CDR3 arises from other DNA sequences in this sample as well. This sequence joins TRBV7-9 and TRBJ2-3, with D unresolved. Per germline, CDR1 SEHNR and CDR2 FQNEAQ (reference sequence). This CDR3 comprises 15 residues. Trimming shortened V by 1 base and J by 1 base, and 9 bases separated the two germline ends. CDR3 protein: CASSLGGDRTDTQYF. In nucleotides, the CDR3 is TGTGCCAGCAGCTTAGGAGGAGACCGCACAGATACGCAGTATTTT.

This clone occurred many times. The chain couples TRBV5-4 to TRBJ2-1; 8 positions match TRBD2. V lost 4 bases and J lost 4; bases outside the gene matches: 7. The CDR3 is 15 residues long. Germline loops: CDR1 SGHNT, CDR2 YYREEE (reference sequence). The DNA of the CDR3 is TGTGCCAGCAGCCAGACGGGACTAGGTTACAATGAGCAGTTCTTC. Its translation is CASSQTGLGYNEQFF.